The T cell receptor beta chain described here comes from a study of a mutant IDH1 vaccine in newly diagnosed glioma. The wider study: Vaccine dosing followed radiotherapy by 4-6 weeks, or accompanied temozolomide cycles.

The time point is: week 47, end of study. Vaccinated patients received 300 ug of mutant IDH1 20-mer peptide per dose, with topical imiquimod. Notes on this clone: The antigen is undetermined.

Assay: immunoSEQ multiplex PCR; the TCRdb copy retains only in-frame clones and omits some. The sample has roughly 50,000 clones, roughly 72% seen once. The sequencing here drew on PBMCs, taken from a glioma patient whose treatment included an IDH1 peptide vaccine. The receptor's source is a middle-aged woman with glioma. Some clones in this sample may be carry-over from other donors' samples.

Written as DNA, the CDR3 is TGCAGCGTTGAATTTACGGGACAGGATCGGGGCGAGCAGTACTTC. Protein product: CSVEFTGQDRGEQYF. The chain joins TRBV29-1 to TRBJ2-7; 8 positions agree with TRBD1. Germline loops: CDR1 SQVTM, CDR2 ANQGSEA. CDR3 length equals 15 residues. With 2 bases clipped from V and 6 bases from J, the junction kept 12 bases outside the gene matches.